The 30 T cell receptor beta chains below were found in one sample sequenced in a study of Tregs in tolerant kidney transplant recipients. Related graft donors supplied nonmyeloablative bone marrow transplants, and mixed chimerism was transient. Data came from immunoSEQ multiplex PCR; TCRdb stores just in-frame clones and leaves some out. The data contain 20,000 to 25,000 clones, approximately 84% of them singletons. This sample comprised CD8+ T cells from blood (PBMCs), obtained 6 months after the transplant. Every receptor here comes from a human patient who received a combined kidney and bone marrow transplant. Some T cells may arise from the graft donor.

The chain recombines TRBV6-1 with TRBJ2-7; the D is unclear. The CDR3 is 11 residues long. V lost 2 bases, J lost 4 bases, and 3 bases lay in between. Germline V gene data show CDR1 as MNHNS and CDR2 as SASEGT. The CDR3 here is CASSELYEQYF. DNA for the CDR3: TGTGCCAGCAGTGAATTATACGAGCAGTACTTC.

This clone has just one count. The chain links TRBV18 to TRBJ2-5; 7 bases map to TRBD1. The DNA end favors TRBJ2-7, so the J call may be wrong. This CDR3 is built from 18 residues. The V gene's germline CDR1 is KGHSH and CDR2 LQKENI. The chain's CDR3 is CASSPESATGTSRYEQYF. In DNA form, the CDR3 reads TGTGCCAGCTCCCCAGAATCAGCGACAGGGACGAGTCGCTACGAGCAGTACTTC.

V usage is TRBV7-7 and J usage is TRBJ2-5; tentatively, D is TRBD2 (5 bases). The DNA end is more similar to TRBJ2-7, so the J call may be wrong. The CDR3 is 14 amino acids. CDR1 is SSHAT and CDR2 is FNYEAQ in the germline V gene (reference sequence). CDR3 coding DNA: TGTGCCAGCAGCTTAGGATTCGGGGACTACGAGCAGTACTTC. The encoded protein is CASSLGFGDYEQYF.

V usage is TRBV19 and J usage is TRBJ2-5; the match to TRBD2 covers 9 bases. After removal of 5 bases from V and 1 base from J, the junction contained 5 bases not matched to a gene. CDR3 length equals 15 residues. Germline V CDR1 and CDR2: LNHDA, SQIVND (reference sequence). CDR3 sequence: CASSFGGGVQETQYF. CDR3 DNA sequence: TGTGCCAGTAGTTTTGGCGGGGGGGTCCAAGAGACCCAGTACTTC.

The chain employs TRBV4-1 and TRBJ1-5; unclear D gene. Per the germline V gene, CDR1 is MGHRA and CDR2 is YSYEKL. The CDR3 sequence is 15 residues long. The V end was cut by 4 bases, the J end by 0 bases, with 10 bases between. The CDR3 is CASSPSGNSNQPQHF. CDR3 coding DNA: TGCGCCAGCAGCCCTAGTGGAAATAGCAATCAGCCCCAGCATTTT.

This chain connects TRBV7-2 to TRBJ2-1, with TRBD2 identical over 9 bases. The CDR3 sequence is 18 residues long. Germline V lookup: CDR1 SGHTA, CDR2 FQGNSA. J was trimmed by 8 bases and V by 2 bases; bases with no gene match: 16. CDR3 loop: CASSLRGEAGGPKDEQFF. CDR3 sequence (DNA): TGTGCCAGCAGCTTACGCGGGGAGGCGGGAGGGCCGAAGGATGAGCAGTTCTTC.

This clone was picked up a small number of times. The genes are TRBV7-2 and TRBJ2-1; tentatively, D is TRBD2 (6 bases). The CDR3 contains 14 residues. Trimming removed 5 bases from V and 2 bases from J, with 10 bases in between. CDR1 SGHTA and CDR2 FQGNSA come from the germline V gene. The CDR3 DNA reads TGTGCCAGCAGCCCCTGGACTACCTACAATGAGCAGTTCTTC. Protein sequence: CASSPWTTYNEQFF.

The chain employs TRBV18 and TRBJ2-2; possible D gene TRBD1, 6 bases. Trimming pared 6 bases from V and 4 bases from J, leaving 21 bases between. The CDR3 has 17 residues. The V gene's germline CDR1 is KGHSH and CDR2 LQKENI. Written as DNA, the CDR3 is TGTGCCAGCTCCATATCTCTTTCTACGACAGGCACCGGGGAGCTGTTTTTT. It yields the protein CASSISLSTTGTGELFF.

This chain links TRBV7-8 with TRBJ1-2, with TRBD1 identical over 7 bases. This CDR3 has 13 amino acids. J gave up 4 bases and V 5 bases, and 4 bases lay outside the gene matches. Looked up from germline, CDR1 is SGHVS and CDR2 is FQNEAQ. The CDR3 sequence is CASSPGGTYGYTF. CDR3 in DNA: TGTGCCAGCAGCCCAGGGGGGACCTATGGCTACACCTTC.

V gene TRBV6-1 combines with J gene TRBJ1-2, with D uncertain. V lost 6 bases and J 4 bases, leaving 12 bases between the germline ends. Germline V gene sequence: CDR1 MNHNS, CDR2 SASEGT. This CDR3 contains 13 residues. DNA for the CDR3: TGTGCCAGCAGGGGCCTCGAGATCTATGGCTACACCTTC. It codes for CASRGLEIYGYTF.

The genes are TRBV5-6 and TRBJ1-1; D gene ambiguous. Germline CDR1 reads SGHDT; CDR2 reads YYEEEE. Trimming removed 4 bases at V and 5 bases at J, with 15 bases between. The CDR3 sequence is 14 residues long. The CDR3 DNA follows: TGTGCCAGCAGCCCCGCCGGGGTTGAGACTGAAGCTTTCTTT. Translated, it gives CASSPAGVETEAFF. The complete variable domain, with remaining parts taken from reference TRBV5-6 and TRBJ1-1, reads DAGVTQSPTHLIKTRGQQVTLRCSPKSGHDTVSWYQQALGQGPQFIFQYYEEEERQRGNFPDRFSGHQFPNYSSELNVNALLLGDSALYLCASSPAGVETEAFFGQGTRLTVV.

The chain combines TRBV6-4 with TRBJ2-3; a weak D match, TRBD1 (6 bases). Trimming removed 4 bases from V and 2 bases from J, with 13 bases in between. The CDR3 extends over 15 amino acids. CDR1 and CDR2 (germline): MRHNA, SNTAGT. CDR3 DNA sequence: TGTGCCAGCAGTGGAGGGGGTGGGACCACAGATACGCAGTATTTT. It yields the protein CASSGGGGTTDTQYF.

The V gene is TRBV5-6, the J gene TRBJ2-7, with TRBD1 matching 10 bases. The CDR3 is made up of 15 amino acids. Germline V gene lookup returns CDR1 SGHDT and CDR2 YYEEEE. Germline trimming cut 7 bases from V and 2 bases from J; bases unmatched to any gene: 9. CDR3 sequence reads: CASGWDRGDPYEQYF. Here the CDR3 DNA reads TGTGCCAGCGGCTGGGACAGGGGCGACCCCTACGAGCAGTACTTC.

The chain links TRBV7-7 to TRBJ1-2; no clear D. Trimming took 5 bases from V and 1 from J, leaving 17 bases between them. There are 16 residues in the CDR3. Germline loops: CDR1 SSHAT, CDR2 FNYEAQ (reference sequence). CDR3: CASSLPKEIFNYGYTF. For the CDR3, the DNA is TGTGCCAGCAGCCTTCCAAAGGAGATCTTTAACTATGGCTACACCTTC.

This clone was detected once. The chain links TRBV5-6 to TRBJ2-1; 15 positions match TRBD2. This CDR3 has 16 amino acids. The V and J ends lost 4 bases and 10 bases, in that order; junction bases with no gene match: 9. The germline V gene has CDR1 SGHDT and CDR2 YYEEEE. This chain's CDR3 is CASSIGLAGGRGEQFF. The CDR3 region has the DNA TGTGCCAGCAGCATCGGACTAGCGGGAGGGCGGGGGGAGCAGTTCTTC. The full variable domain, with the rest looked up from reference TRBV5-6 and TRBJ2-1, is DAGVTQSPTHLIKTRGQQVTLRCSPKSGHDTVSWYQQALGQGPQFIFQYYEEEERQRGNFPDRFSGHQFPNYSSELNVNALLLGDSALYLCASSIGLAGGRGEQFFGPGTRLTVL.

This chain connects TRBV7-7 to TRBJ2-1, with TRBD1 matching over 8 bases. After removal of 5 bases from V and 8 bases from J, the junction contained 5 bases not matched to a gene. The CDR3 has 13 amino acids. Germline CDR1 reads SSHAT; CDR2 reads FNYEAQ (reference sequence). The CDR3 loop is CASSPGQGYEQFF. CDR3 in DNA: TGTGCCAGCAGCCCTGGACAGGGTTATGAGCAGTTCTTC.

This clone is labeled large (0.1 to 1%). Different DNA sequences within this sample yield the same CDR3. This chain links TRBV7-9 with TRBJ2-4; tentative D call: TRBD1 (5 bases). V gave up 1 base and J gave up 14 bases, with 12 bases separating them. CDR3 length: 12 residues. Germline V CDR1 and CDR2: SEHNR, FQNEAQ (reference sequence). The CDR3 nucleotides are TGTGCCAGCAGCTTAGATCAGGGCGCGGAGTACTTC. Protein sequence: CASSLDQGAEYF.

This clone is judged hyperexpanded. This CDR3 is CASSTGTEAFF. As DNA, the CDR3 is TGTGCCAGCAGTACCGGGACTGAAGCTTTCTTT. The J gene is TRBJ1-1, the V gene TRBV13; no clear D gene. Germline V gene sequence: CDR1 PRHDT, CDR2 FYEKMQ (reference sequence). CDR3 length: 11 residues. Trimming stripped 6 bases from V and 5 bases from J, with 7 bases between.

The J gene is TRBJ2-5, the V gene TRBV28; TRBD1 matches 10 bases. The DNA matches TRBJ2-7 better at its end, which makes the J call doubtful. CDR1 is MDHEN and CDR2 is SYDVKM in the germline V gene. This CDR3 is built from 23 residues. CDR3 region: CASSYSVYKAVTLWGQGFDEQYF. The CDR3 bases are TGTGCCAGCAGTTATAGCGTGTACAAAGCTGTAACATTGTGGGGACAGGGGTTCGACGAGCAGTACTTC.

J is TRBJ2-1 and V is TRBV27; tentative D call: TRBD2 (5 bases). Trimming stripped 8 bases from V and 0 bases from J, with 8 bases between. The CDR3 is 13 residues long. Germline V gene sequence: CDR1 MNHEY, CDR2 SMNVEV (reference sequence). The CDR3 protein is CASGESSYNEQFF. For the CDR3, the DNA is TGTGCCAGCGGGGAGAGCTCCTACAATGAGCAGTTCTTC.

This chain joins TRBV7-6 and TRBJ2-1, with 13 bases fitting TRBD2. Germline trimming cut 5 bases from V and 7 bases from J; bases unmatched to any gene: 17. From germline, CDR1 is SGHVS and CDR2 FNYEAQ. CDR3 length equals 19 residues. The CDR3 reads CASSQTWTSGSIVGNEQFF. CDR3 bases: TGTGCCAGCAGCCAAACCTGGACTAGCGGGAGTATTGTAGGGAATGAGCAGTTCTTC.

The genes are TRBV30 and TRBJ2-7; TRBD1 matches 9 bases. The CDR3 totals 15 residues. V dropped 5 bases and J dropped 7; count of bases not matched to a gene: 15. Germline values: CDR1 GTSNPN, CDR2 SVGIG (reference sequence). The CDR3 sequence: CAWGGGQGLVGEQYF. The CDR3 DNA sequence: TGTGCCTGGGGAGGAGGACAGGGGCTAGTGGGTGAGCAGTACTTC.

The rearrangement joins TRBV5-6 to TRBJ2-4; TRBD2 matches at 7 bases. The V segment lost 0 bases and the J segment 0 bases; nucleotides outside the gene matches: 3. The CDR3 is 16 residues long. Germline values: CDR1 SGHDT, CDR2 YYEEEE. CDR3 nucleotide sequence: TGTGCCAGCAGCTTGGGGGGGGGTGTAGCCAAAAACATTCAGTACTTC. Encoded protein: CASSLGGGVAKNIQYF.

The chain recombines TRBV7-9 with TRBJ2-2; D may be TRBD1 (6 bases). The germline CDR1 and CDR2 sequences are SEHNR and FQNEAQ (reference sequence). The CDR3 spans 14 residues. With 1 base removed from V and 6 bases from J, the gap between germline ends came to 9 bases. The CDR3 is CASSLDHRAGELFF. The CDR3 nucleotides are TGTGCCAGCAGCTTAGACCACAGGGCCGGGGAGCTGTTTTTT.

This sequence joins TRBV28 and TRBJ2-3, with 14 bases identical to TRBD2. The germline gives CDR1 MDHEN, CDR2 SYDVKM. This CDR3 is built from 16 residues. Trimming removed 3 bases from V and 4 bases from J; junction bases left unmatched: 3. The CDR3 protein is CASSLTSGGEADTQYF. CDR3 in DNA: TGTGCCAGCAGTTTGACTAGCGGGGGGGAGGCAGATACGCAGTATTTT.

This chain links TRBV6-5 with TRBJ2-5; tentatively, D is TRBD2 (6 bases). Trimming pared 5 bases from V and 5 bases from J, leaving 18 bases between. The germline V gene has CDR1 MNHEY and CDR2 SVGAGI. The CDR3 consists of 15 residues. CDR3 bases: TGTGCCAGCAGTCAATTCGCGGGATCGGAGGAGACCCAGTACTTC. This translates into CASSQFAGSEETQYF.

This clone was seen just once. The CDR3 spells CASRLRQGASYEQYF. The DNA for the CDR3 is TGTGCCAGCAGACTCCGGCAGGGGGCTTCCTACGAGCAGTACTTC. The gene calls are TRBV28 and TRBJ2-7; 8 bases fit TRBD1. Germline V gene data show CDR1 as MDHEN and CDR2 as SYDVKM. The CDR3 covers 15 residues. V gave up 6 bases and J gave up 1 base; unmatched junction bases: 8.

This chain joins TRBV27 and TRBJ2-5, with D unresolved. The CDR3 has 14 residues. The germline V gene has CDR1 MNHEY and CDR2 SMNVEV (reference sequence). The ends were cut back, 4 bases at V and 5 bases at J, with 14 bases in the middle. The CDR3 nucleotides are TGTGCCAGCAGTTCGCTCAATGAGTGGGAGACCCAGTACTTC. It codes for CASSSLNEWETQYF.

The chain has TRBV28 and TRBJ1-2, with TRBD1 as a possible D gene (6 bases). The germline V and J ends were trimmed by 5 bases and 4 bases, with 20 bases remaining between them. The CDR3 has 16 residues. Germline V lookup: CDR1 MDHEN, CDR2 SYDVKM. The CDR3 reads CASSPPGGGAGYGYTF. The CDR3 DNA sequence: TGTGCCAGCAGTCCACCCGGGGGGGGCGCGGGCTATGGCTACACCTTC.

This clone was recorded a few times. V and J are TRBV7-2 and TRBJ2-1; a weak D match, TRBD2 (5 bases). The germline V and J ends were trimmed by 1 base and 5 bases, with 9 bases remaining between them. The CDR3 spans 14 residues. Germline V gene data show CDR1 as SGHTA and CDR2 as FQGNSA. The CDR3 DNA is TGTGCCAGCAGCTTAGGCGGGTCCCACAATGAGCAGTTCTTC. Translated: CASSLGGSHNEQFF.